This T cell receptor (beta chain) was captured by sequencing in a study of CD8 T cells in ankylosing spondylitis. The CDR3 length is 15 residues. Germline loops: CDR1 SGDLS, CDR2 YYNGEE. With 3 bases removed from V and 2 bases from J, the gap between germline ends came to 14 bases. MiXCR, applied by TCRdb to the 5' RACE reads, yields one record per CDR3 protein. This table holds 250,000 to 400,000 distinct CDR3 sequences, about 9.9% found once. This clonotype has just a few counts. This receptor was taken from a female donor with ankylosing spondylitis or in good health (not recorded which). Sequencing was performed on blood, either unsorted or a sorted T cell fraction (not recorded which). This chain links TRBV9 with TRBJ2-5; D may be TRBD2 (6 bases). CDR3 DNA sequence: TGTGCCAGCAGCGAAATGGGACTCATACAAGAGACCCAGTACTTC. Translation: CASSEMGLIQETQYF.